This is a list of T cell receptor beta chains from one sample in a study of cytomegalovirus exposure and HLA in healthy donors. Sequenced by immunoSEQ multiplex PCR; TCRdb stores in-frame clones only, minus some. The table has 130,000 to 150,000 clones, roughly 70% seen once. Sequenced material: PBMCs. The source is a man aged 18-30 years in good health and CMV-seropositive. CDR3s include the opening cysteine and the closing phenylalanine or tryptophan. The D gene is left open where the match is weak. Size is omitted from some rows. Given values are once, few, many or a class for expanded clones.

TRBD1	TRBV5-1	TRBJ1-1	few	TGCGCCAGCAGACCTAGACAGGGGGGCACTGAAGCTTTCTTT	CASRPRQGGTEAFF
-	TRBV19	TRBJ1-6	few	TGTGCCAGTCGAACAGGCTTTGGTTCACCCCTCCACTTT	CASRTGFGSPLHF
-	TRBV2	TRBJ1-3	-	TGTGCCAGCAGTTTTGAGGGTTCTGGAAACACCATATATTTT	CASSFEGSGNTIYF
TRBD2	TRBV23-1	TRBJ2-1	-	TGCGCCAGCAGCCGGAAGGACGGGGCGGGAGCCTGCAATGAGCAGTTCTTC	CASSRKDGAGACNEQFF
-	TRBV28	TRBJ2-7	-	TGTGCCAGCAGTTTCGCGGGATACGAGCAGTACTTC	CASSFAGYEQYF
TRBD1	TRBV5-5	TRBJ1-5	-	TGTGCCAGCAGCTTAGACAGGGGCGATCAGCCCCAGCATTTT	CASSLDRGDQPQHF
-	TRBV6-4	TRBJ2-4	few	TGTGCCAGCAGTGACCCGGGGGAGATAGCCAAAAACATTCAGTACTTC	CASSDPGEIAKNIQYF
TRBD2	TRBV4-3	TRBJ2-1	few	TGCGCCAGCAGCCAAGTCCCCCGTGCGGGAGGTAATGAGCAGTTCTTC	CASSQVPRAGGNEQFF
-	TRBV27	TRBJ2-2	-	TGTGCCAGCAGCCGCCAGGGGTTCTACACCGGGGAGCTGTTTTTT	CASSRQGFYTGELFF
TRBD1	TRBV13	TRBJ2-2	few	TGTGCCAGCCTCCAACAGGGGAGTGCCGGGGAGCTGTTTTTT	CASLQQGSAGELFF
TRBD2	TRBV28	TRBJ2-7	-	TGTGCCAGCAAGACTAGCGGGAGTTCAACCTACGAGCAGTACTTC	CASKTSGSSTYEQYF
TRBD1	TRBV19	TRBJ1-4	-	TGTGCCAGTAGCCGTACAGGGGACGAAAAACTGTTTTTT	CASSRTGDEKLFF
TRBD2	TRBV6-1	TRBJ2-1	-	TGTGCCAGCGGTTTGGGGAGGGGAGGAAATGAGCAGTTCTTC	CASGLGRGGNEQFF
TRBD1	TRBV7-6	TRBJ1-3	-	TGTGCCAGCAGATCGACAGGGGGCCTTGGAAACACCATATATTTT	CASRSTGGLGNTIYF
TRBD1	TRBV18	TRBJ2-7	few	TGTGCCAGCTCACTACTGGGACAGTCCTACGAGCAGTACTTC	CASSLLGQSYEQYF
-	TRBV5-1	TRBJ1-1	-	TGCGCCAGCAGCTCCCAGTATGAAGCTTTCTTT	CASSSQYEAFF
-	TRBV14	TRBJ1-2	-	TGTGCCAGCAGCTTTTATCGGGGAAGCAACTATGGCTACACCTTC	CASSFYRGSNYGYTF
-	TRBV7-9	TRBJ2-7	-	TGTGCCAGCAGCCAAATGGGGGGACGGACCCCCTACGAGCAGTACTTC	CASSQMGGRTPYEQYF
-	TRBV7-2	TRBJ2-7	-	TGTGCCAGCAGCTTAGCGAGAGGCAGAACCTACGAGCAGTACTTC	CASSLARGRTYEQYF
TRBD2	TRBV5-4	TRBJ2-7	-	TGTGCCAGCAGCTCTCGGACTAGCGGGAGTTTTGGGGAACAGTACTTC	CASSSRTSGSFGEQYF
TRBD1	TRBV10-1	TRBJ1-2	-	TGCGCCAGCAGTCCGGGACAGGGGGTCTATGGCTACACCTTC	CASSPGQGVYGYTF
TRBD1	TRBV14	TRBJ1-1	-	TGTGCCAGCAGCCAAGTCCTAGGAGGGGGCAGGGGTGAAGCTTTCTTT	CASSQVLGGGRGEAFF
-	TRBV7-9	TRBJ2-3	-	TGTGCCAGTGGCAACCCAGGACAGAGCACAGATACGCAGTATTTT	CASGNPGQSTDTQYF
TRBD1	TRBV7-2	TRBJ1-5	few	TGTGCCAGCAGCCGGGACAGGGGGCAGCCCCAGCATTTT	CASSRDRGQPQHF
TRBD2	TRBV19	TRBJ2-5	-	TGTGCCAGTAGTGCCGGGGGGCAAGAGACCCAGTACTTC	CASSAGGQETQYF
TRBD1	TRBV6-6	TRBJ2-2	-	TGTGCCAGCAGTTACCTGGGGACAGGGCCCACCGGGGAGCTGTTTTTT	CASSYLGTGPTGELFF
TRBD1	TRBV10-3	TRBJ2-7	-	TGTGCCATCAGTGAGAACAGGGGGTTAGAGCAGTACTTC	CAISENRGLEQYF
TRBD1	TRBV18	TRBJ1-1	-	TGTGCCAGCTCACCGAACAGGGGGCTTACTGAAGCTTTCTTT	CASSPNRGLTEAFF
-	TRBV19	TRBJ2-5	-	TGTGCCAGTAGCTCGGGCCCTGGGGCCGAAGGGGCCCAGTACTTC	CASSSGPGAEGAQYF
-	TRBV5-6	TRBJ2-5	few	TGTGCCAGCAGTCCAGGGGGGGAGACCCAGTACTTC	CASSPGGETQYF
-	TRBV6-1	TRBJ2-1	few	TGTGCCAGCAGTGAATCATGGCAGGGATATTACAATGAGCAGTTCTTC	CASSESWQGYYNEQFF
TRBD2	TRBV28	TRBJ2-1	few	TGTGCCAGCAGTTCCTCGGGACTAGTAATCAATGAGCAGTTCTTC	CASSSSGLVINEQFF
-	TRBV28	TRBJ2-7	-	TGTGCCAGCAGTTTATGCCGATGCGGGAAAGGAGGAATTAGCTCCTACGAGCAGTACTTC	CASSLCRCGKGGISSYEQYF